This T cell receptor beta chain derives from a study of identical twins. This clonotype was detected ten times or more. Its antigen is undetermined. Every sampled donor was Caucasian and healthy. Template switching supplied a universal primer site; unique molecular identifiers were carried on the cDNA. TCRdb reanalysed the 5' RACE reads using MiXCR and keeps one entry per CDR3 protein. The top ten clones hold roughly 12% of a sample with a few hundred thousand distinct CDR3 sequences, around 18% of them seen once. General study results and limits: Possibly, invariant MAIT and iNKT cells partly confounded zero-insertion analyses. For monozygotic twins, models underestimated out-of-frame TCR alpha sharing.

V lost 4 bases and J 6 bases, leaving 7 bases between the germline ends. The CDR3 length is 12 residues. The rearrangement uses TRBV12-3 or TRBV12-4 and TRBJ1-5; D not certain. This TCR was sampled from a man in his fifties or sixties in good health. Sequencing was carried out using naive T cells sorted from blood. The CDR3: CASSSWGQPQHF. Here the CDR3 DNA reads TGTGCCAGCAGTTCGTGGGGTCAGCCCCAGCATTTT.